The 20 T cell receptor beta chains presented below share a single source sample, sequenced in a study of cytomegalovirus exposure and HLA in healthy donors. It was with 60 Vbeta and 13 Jbeta primers that the PCR ran. The table came from immunoSEQ multiplex PCR; TCRdb's copy has only in-frame clones and leaves some out. In the table there are approximately 50,000 clones, 55% to 65% of which are singletons. Sequencing input: PBMCs. Receptors were obtained from a human donor in good health.

The gene calls are TRBV7-2 and TRBJ1-2, with D perhaps TRBD1 (6 bases). This CDR3 comprises 13 residues. The germline V gene has CDR1 SGHTA and CDR2 FQGNSA. The V end lost 5 bases, the J end lost 1 base, and 8 bases lay between the germline ends. CDR3 nucleotides: TGTGCCAGCAGCCAACAGGGTAACTATGGCTACACCTTC. It specifies CASSQQGNYGYTF.

The chain joins TRBV6-5 to TRBJ1-2; 8 bases fit TRBD1. The V and J ends lost 1 base and 6 bases, in that order; junction bases with no gene match: 10. Germline CDR1 MNHEY, CDR2 SVGAGI. The CDR3 covers 16 residues. For the CDR3, the DNA is TGTGCCAGCAGTTACTATTCCAACAGGGGGTCGGATGGCTACACCTTC. Its protein product is CASSYYSNRGSDGYTF.

The gene calls are TRBV6-1 and TRBJ2-1, with D tentatively TRBD1 (6 bases). The germline V and J ends were trimmed by 10 bases and 8 bases, with 21 bases remaining between them. The CDR3 contains 14 residues. Germline CDR1 and CDR2: MNHNS and SASEGT. For the CDR3, the DNA is TGTGCCACCCAACAGGGTGGGGTATCCTATGAGCAGTTCTTC. Translation: CATQQGGVSYEQFF.

This clone occurred a few times. The V call is TRBV5-1, the J call TRBJ1-3; D not resolved. V dropped 1 base and J dropped 0 bases, with 8 bases sitting between them. Germline V CDR1 and CDR2: SGHRS, YFSETQ. The CDR3 runs to 15 residues. The CDR3 here is CASSLITNSGNTIYF. DNA of the CDR3: TGCGCCAGCAGCTTGATAACAAACTCTGGAAACACCATATATTTT.

The chain carries TRBV18 and TRBJ2-1, with a possible D match to TRBD2 (5 bases). Per the germline V gene, CDR1 is KGHSH and CDR2 is LQKENI. This CDR3 region has 18 residues. The V end lost 6 bases, the J end lost 0 bases, and 21 bases lay between the germline ends. Written as DNA, the CDR3 is TGTGCCAGCTCGCAACCAACGCAAGGGAGCGGCTCCTACAATGAGCAGTTCTTC. Protein: CASSQPTQGSGSYNEQFF.

The gene calls are TRBV7-2 and TRBJ1-1, with D uncertain. CDR3 length: 15 residues. CDR1 is SGHTA, CDR2 FQGNSA, per germline. V was trimmed by 3 bases and J by 2 bases, leaving 13 bases between them. CDR3 in DNA: TGTGCCAGCAGCTTGGCACCGGGAGTCAACACTGAAGCTTTCTTT. Amino acids: CASSLAPGVNTEAFF.

The rearrangement uses TRBV4-1 and TRBJ2-5, with 11 bases matching TRBD2. Germline V gene lookup returns CDR1 MGHRA and CDR2 YSYEKL. The CDR3 is 16 residues long. J gave up 5 bases and V 3 bases, and 8 bases lay outside the gene matches. CDR3 in DNA: TGCGCCAGCAGCCAGGGATCTAGCGGGGGGTGGGAGACCCAGTACTTC. Translation: CASSQGSSGGWETQYF.

Regarding this clone: An end of the junction differs from the germline gene, which may be a read error. The CDR3 DNA sequence: TGTGCTAGCAGCCACGCGGAGACCCAGTACTTC. This encodes CASSHAETQYF. J is TRBJ2-5 and V is TRBV7-7; D gene unclear. Germline CDR1 is SSHAT and CDR2 is FNYEAQ (reference sequence). The CDR3 has 11 amino acids.

This clone has just a few counts. This sequence joins TRBV29-1 and TRBJ1-3; D is unresolved. Trimming shortened V by 7 bases and J by 4 bases, and 11 bases separated the two germline ends. Germline assignment: CDR1 SQVTM and CDR2 ANQGSEA. This CDR3 comprises 12 residues. Here the CDR3 reads CSAGLQGNTIYF. The CDR3 nucleotides are TGCAGCGCCGGACTGCAGGGAAACACCATATATTTT.

The V and J genes are TRBV6-4 and TRBJ2-1; D may be TRBD1 (5 bases). The CDR3 extends over 15 amino acids. Trimming took 4 bases from V and 2 from J, leaving 12 bases between them. CDR1 and CDR2 (germline): MRHNA, SNTAGT. CDR3 nucleotides: TGTGCCAGCAGTGTTTCAGGGTCCCCCTACAATGAGCAGTTCTTC. Translated, it gives CASSVSGSPYNEQFF.

In nucleotides, the CDR3 is TGTGCCAGCAGCCCTAGCGGGGGCCCTAGCACAGATACGCAGTATTTT. The encoded protein is CASSPSGGPSTDTQYF. The J gene is TRBJ2-3, the V gene TRBV5-4, with TRBD2 matching over 10 bases. This CDR3 is 16 amino acids long. The germline CDR1 and CDR2 sequences are SGHNT and YYREEE (reference sequence). V lost 4 bases to trimming and J lost 0 bases; unmatched junction nucleotides: 5. Complete variable domain (other parts from reference TRBV5-4 and TRBJ2-3): ETGVTQSPTHLIKTRGQQVTLRCSSQSGHNTVSWYQQALGQGPQFIFQYYREEENGRGNFPPRFSGLQFPNYSSELNVNALELDDSALYLCASSPSGGPSTDTQYFGPGTRLTVL.

J is TRBJ2-3 and V is TRBV7-3; 9 bases line up with TRBD2. The CDR3 is 15 amino acids. Trimming cost V 5 bases and J 5 bases; bases outside gene matches: 8. Germline values: CDR1 SGHTA, CDR2 FQGTGA. CDR3: CASSAGLATRDTQYF. CDR3 bases: TGTGCCAGCAGCGCCGGACTAGCGACCAGAGATACGCAGTATTTT.

Regarding this clone: Other DNA sequences within the sample encode an identical CDR3. This chain uses TRBV4-1 with TRBJ1-1; D ambiguous. Trimming shortened V by 2 bases and J by 5 bases, and 15 bases separated the two germline ends. This CDR3 comprises 15 residues. Germline lookup yields CDR1 MGHRA and CDR2 YSYEKL. CDR3 residues: CASSQTYPGNTEAFF. In DNA, the CDR3 is TGCGCCAGCAGCCAAACGTACCCCGGGAATACTGAAGCTTTCTTT.

The CDR3, as DNA: TGCGCCAGCAGCGGACAGGGTTCCGGGTACGAGCAGTACTTC. It encodes CASSGQGSGYEQYF. The J gene is TRBJ2-7, the V gene TRBV5-1; TRBD1 agrees at 8 bases. Trimming at V came to 4 bases and at J to 4 bases, leaving 7 bases not matched to a gene. From germline, CDR1 is SGHRS and CDR2 YFSETQ. This CDR3 has 14 amino acids.

This clone was seen more than once but under ten times. The chain recombines TRBV7-6 with TRBJ2-7; 8 bases agree with TRBD2. V lost 2 bases, J lost 7 bases, and 13 bases stayed unmatched. Germline CDR1 reads SGHVS; CDR2 reads FNYEAQ. There are 16 residues in the CDR3. The CDR3 nucleotides read TGTGCCAGCAGCTTATCGTCAACGGGGGGGACTGGGGAGCAGTACTTC. Translation: CASSLSSTGGTGEQYF.

The V and J genes are TRBV4-2 and TRBJ1-1; TRBD1 might be the D (5 bases). Germline assignment: CDR1 LGHNA and CDR2 YNFKEQ. The CDR3 has 17 amino acids. The V gene lost 1 base and the J gene lost 0 bases, with 15 bases spanning the gap. CDR3 residues: CASSQGGGAYMNTEAFF. In nucleotides, the CDR3 is TGTGCCAGCAGCCAAGGCGGAGGGGCCTATATGAACACTGAAGCTTTCTTT.

The chain uses TRBV7-2 and TRBJ1-1; 7 nucleotides agree with TRBD1. The CDR3 spans 14 residues. Germline V gene lookup returns CDR1 SGHTA and CDR2 FQGNSA. The V gene end was trimmed by 5 bases and the J gene end by 1 base; junction bases not matched to a gene: 4. Here the CDR3 reads CASSTDRANTEAFF. The CDR3 DNA follows: TGTGCCAGCAGCACTGACAGGGCGAACACTGAAGCTTTCTTT.

The genes are TRBV4-1 and TRBJ2-5, with D unclear. The CDR3 is made up of 13 amino acids. Germline loops: CDR1 MGHRA, CDR2 YSYEKL. Trimming cost V 1 base and J 5 bases, with 8 bases left between them. The CDR3 is CASSQVYQETQYF. The CDR3 DNA follows: TGCGCCAGCAGCCAAGTTTATCAGGAGACCCAGTACTTC.

This rearrangement joins TRBV4-1 to TRBJ1-2; D unresolved. Trimming removed 0 bases from V and 5 bases from J, with 13 bases in between. Per the germline V gene, CDR1 is MGHRA and CDR2 is YSYEKL. The CDR3 contains 15 residues. This CDR3 is CASSQESREMYGYTF. CDR3 nucleotides: TGCGCCAGCAGCCAAGAGTCGCGCGAAATGTATGGCTACACCTTC.

V usage is TRBV6-4 and J usage is TRBJ1-2, with a tentative D call TRBD1 (6 bases). The CDR3 sequence is 14 residues long. Deletions cut 2 bases from V and 4 bases from J, with 11 bases between. Germline V gene lookup returns CDR1 MRHNA and CDR2 SNTAGT. For the CDR3, the DNA is TGTGCCAGCAGTGACAGGCAGGGGAGCTATGGCTACACCTTC. As protein: CASSDRQGSYGYTF.